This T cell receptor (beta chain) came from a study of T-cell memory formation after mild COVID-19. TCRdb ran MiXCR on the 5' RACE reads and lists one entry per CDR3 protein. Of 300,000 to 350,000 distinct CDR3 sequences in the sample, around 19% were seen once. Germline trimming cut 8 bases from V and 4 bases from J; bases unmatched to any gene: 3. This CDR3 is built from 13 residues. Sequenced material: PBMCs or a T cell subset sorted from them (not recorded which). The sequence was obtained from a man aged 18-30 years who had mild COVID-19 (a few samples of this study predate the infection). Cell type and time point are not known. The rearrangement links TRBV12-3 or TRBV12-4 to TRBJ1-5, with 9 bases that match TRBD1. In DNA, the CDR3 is TGTGCCAGCGGACAGGGGCCGAATCAGCCCCAGCATTTT. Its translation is CASGQGPNQPQHF.